The source of this T cell receptor (beta chain) is a study of blood T cell repertoires in COVID-19. Study context: Researchers got acute and convalescent COVID-19 samples from the United States, Italy and Spain. PBMCs, B-cell-depleted T cells, or T cells provided the cDNA or gDNA that made up the material.

Remarks on this clone: In the same sample, other DNA sequences code for this CDR3.

As handled by the study authors: Amplification of reference gene primers was used by the study to estimate nucleated cell counts. Sequencing was performed with immunoSEQ multiplex PCR; in TCRdb, only in-frame clones are kept and a portion is missing. The V and J calls and the clone size are those of that table, but D and trimming were determined from the DNA. The repertoire holds over 150,000 clones, with 75% to 85% as singletons. Enrolled during active infection, Seattle patients were then followed longitudinally. Sequenced material: peripheral blood. The TCR was taken from a woman aged 55-70 years with COVID-19, enrolled during active disease.

The CDR3 DNA follows: TGTGCCAGCAGTGGAGGGCTCCAAGAGACCCAGTACTTC. The encoded protein is CASSGGLQETQYF. This chain uses TRBV2 with TRBJ2-5, with D perhaps TRBD2 (5 bases). Between the trimmed V and J ends, which lost 4 bases and 1 base, there was a span of 7 bases. CDR1 and CDR2 (germline): SNHLY, FYNNEI. The CDR3 has 13 amino acids.